The 21 T cell receptor beta chains listed next were all sequenced from one sample in a study of T cell responses to AZD1222 COVID-19 vaccine. Sequencing was performed with immunoSEQ multiplex PCR; in TCRdb, only in-frame clones are kept and a portion is missing. This sample has about 150,000 clones, with over 85% found just once. This sample comprised peripheral blood, obtained on day 0 of AZD1222 vaccination. These receptors were taken from an adult in good health.

The chain combines TRBV7-9 with TRBJ2-1, with D possibly called TRBD1 or TRBD2 (5 bases each). Looked up from germline, CDR1 is SEHNR and CDR2 is FQNEAQ (reference sequence). The CDR3 spans 16 residues. Trimming removed 5 bases from V and 5 bases from J, with 19 bases in between. CDR3 coding DNA: TGTGCCAGCAGCCCCCGCTGGGGGTCATCGGACAATGAGCAGTTCTTC. Translation gives CASSPRWGSSDNEQFF.

Regarding this clone: Germline and junction disagree at one end, which may indicate a read error. V usage is TRBV7-7 and J usage is TRBJ2-2; D may be TRBD1 or TRBD2 (6 bases each). The V gene's germline CDR1 is SSHAT and CDR2 FNYEAQ (reference sequence). The CDR3 has 17 residues. CDR3 coding DNA: TGTGCTAGCAGCTTAGGAGGAGGGACAACGAACACCGGGGAGCTGTTTTTT. It is translated as CASSLGGGTTNTGELFF.

The chain employs TRBV12-3 or TRBV12-4 and TRBJ2-2, with D unclear. This CDR3 is built from 12 residues. V lost 6 bases, J lost 4 bases, and 6 bases lay in between. The CDR3 sequence: CASRRITGELFF. CDR3 bases: TGTGCCAGCAGAAGGATCACCGGGGAGCTGTTTTTT.

V gene TRBV18 combines with J gene TRBJ2-7, with 10 bases matching TRBD1. Germline V gene data show CDR1 as KGHSH and CDR2 as LQKENI. This CDR3 spans 14 amino acids. With V trimmed by 5 bases and J by 2 bases, 3 bases remained unmatched. The CDR3 sequence: CASSSGQGTYEQYF. CDR3 DNA: TGTGCCAGCTCATCGGGACAGGGGACCTACGAGCAGTACTTC.

About this clone: The identical CDR3 is also encoded by other nucleotide sequences in the sample. J is TRBJ2-5 and V is TRBV5-4; D call uncertain. This CDR3 comprises 14 residues. CDR1 SGHNT and CDR2 YYREEE come from the germline V gene (reference sequence). Between the trimmed V and J ends, which lost 0 bases and 1 base, there was a span of 7 bases. CDR3 residues: CASSLAGTQETQYF. As DNA, the CDR3 is TGTGCCAGCAGCTTGGCCGGCACCCAAGAGACCCAGTACTTC. Full variable domain (outside the CDR3, taken from reference TRBV5-4 and TRBJ2-5): ETGVTQSPTHLIKTRGQQVTLRCSSQSGHNTVSWYQQALGQGPQFIFQYYREEENGRGNFPPRFSGLQFPNYSSELNVNALELDDSALYLCASSLAGTQETQYFGPGTRLLVL.

The chain uses TRBV5-1 and TRBJ1-6, with D maybe TRBD1 (5 bases). V lost 2 bases, J lost 9 bases, and 9 bases lay in between. The CDR3 has 13 amino acids. CDR1 and CDR2 (germline): SGHRS, YFSETQ. CDR3 sequence (DNA): TGCGCCAGCAGCTTCGGGGGTGGTTCACCCCTCCACTTT. Translating gives CASSFGGGSPLHF.

V is TRBV6-2 or TRBV6-3 and J is TRBJ1-5; D is possibly TRBD1 (5 bases). The V gene lost 2 bases and the J gene lost 6 bases, with 14 bases spanning the gap. From germline, CDR1 is MNHEY and CDR2 SVGEGT. The CDR3 is made up of 15 amino acids. As DNA, the CDR3 is TGTGCCAGCAGTTACGGGGACCTAAAGGTTCAGCCCCAGCATTTT. This sequence encodes CASSYGDLKVQPQHF.

This chain links TRBV4-1 with TRBJ2-7, with D possibly matching TRBD2 (6 bases). V lost 2 bases to trimming and J lost 5 bases, with 19 bases between them. This CDR3 region has 16 residues. Germline V lookup: CDR1 MGHRA, CDR2 YSYEKL. The CDR3 DNA sequence: TGCGCCAGCAGCCAATATACTGGGACTGCCGGCGACGAGCAGTACTTC. This encodes CASSQYTGTAGDEQYF.

As regards this clone: In the same sample, other DNA sequences code for this CDR3. V usage is TRBV7-9 and J usage is TRBJ1-1; D is undetermined. Trimming took off 5 bases at V and 4 bases at J, with 14 bases between the two ends. Per the germline V gene, CDR1 is SEHNR and CDR2 is FQNEAQ (reference sequence). The CDR3 covers 14 residues. The CDR3 reads CASSADPEGTEAFF. CDR3 nucleotide sequence: TGTGCCAGCAGCGCGGACCCCGAAGGCACTGAAGCTTTCTTT.

The chain carries TRBV6-4 and TRBJ2-3; D might be TRBD2 (5 bases). Germline lookup yields CDR1 MRHNA and CDR2 SNTAGT. This CDR3 spans 13 amino acids. Trimming removed 2 bases at V and 5 bases at J, with 8 bases between. The CDR3 here is CASSDQAEDTQYF. The DNA for the CDR3 is TGTGCCAGCAGTGACCAAGCGGAAGATACGCAGTATTTT.

The chain links TRBV3-1 (or the pseudogene TRBV3-2) to TRBJ1-5; D is ambiguous. V shed 0 bases and J shed 7 bases, with 16 bases lying between them. Germline assignment: CDR1 LGHDT and CDR2 YNNKEL (reference sequence). The CDR3 length is 16 residues. CDR3 coding DNA: TGTGCCAGCAGCCAAGATAAACCTTCCTATGGGCAGCCCCAGCATTTT. It codes for CASSQDKPSYGQPQHF.

The J gene is TRBJ2-7, the V gene TRBV4-1; D call uncertain. This CDR3 has 16 residues. Germline values: CDR1 MGHRA, CDR2 YSYEKL. V was pared by 1 base and J by 0 bases, with 13 bases between. The CDR3 spells CASSQGLTTGSYEQYF. For the CDR3, the DNA is TGCGCCAGCAGCCAAGGCCTCACGACTGGCTCCTACGAGCAGTACTTC.

The V and J genes are TRBV24-1 and TRBJ2-1; 9 bases match TRBD1. From germline, CDR1 is KGHDR and CDR2 SFDVKD. Germline trimming cut 4 bases from V and 2 bases from J; bases unmatched to any gene: 8. The length of the CDR3 is 17 residues. The CDR3 reads CATSERGTGRPYNEQFF. The CDR3 DNA follows: TGTGCCACCAGTGAACGTGGGACAGGGCGCCCCTACAATGAGCAGTTCTTC.

This chain joins TRBV6-5 and TRBJ1-2; 7 bases line up with TRBD1. CDR3 size: 12 residues. Per germline, CDR1 MNHEY and CDR2 SVGAGI. The CDR3: CVSGTEFYGYTF. The CDR3, as DNA: TGTGTGTCTGGGACAGAGTTCTATGGCTACACCTTC.

This chain uses TRBV11-2 with TRBJ1-1, with D tentatively TRBD1 (6 bases). Germline loops: CDR1 SGHAT, CDR2 FQNNGV. This CDR3 comprises 14 residues. The V gene lost 3 bases and the J gene lost 3 bases, with 11 bases spanning the gap. CDR3 in amino acids: CASSFTGRDTEAFF. CDR3 sequence (DNA): TGTGCCAGCAGCTTTACAGGGAGGGACACTGAAGCTTTCTTT.

This clone was observed a few times. V and J are TRBV28 and TRBJ1-6; the match to TRBD1 covers 10 bases. CDR1 is MDHEN, CDR2 SYDVKM, per germline. The CDR3 consists of 15 residues. The V and J ends lost 4 bases and 5 bases, in that order; junction bases with no gene match: 2. CDR3 nucleotide sequence: TGTGCCAGCAGTTCCGGGACAGGGGATAATTCACCCCTCCACTTT. Amino acid sequence: CASSSGTGDNSPLHF.

The chain joins TRBV29-1 to TRBJ2-7, with TRBD2 matching 10 bases. V shed 7 bases and J 3 bases; nucleotides not matched to a gene: 24. The CDR3 runs to 19 residues. The germline gives CDR1 SQVTM, CDR2 ANQGSEA. CDR3 amino acids: CSGVGHPGLLGLASYEQYF. The CDR3 coding sequence is TGCAGCGGTGTCGGGCACCCGGGATTACTGGGACTAGCGAGCTACGAGCAGTACTTC.

The rearrangement links TRBV2 to TRBJ1-2; D is unclear. CDR1 and CDR2 from the germline V gene are SNHLY and FYNNEI. The CDR3 totals 12 residues. V was trimmed by 3 bases and J by 3 bases, leaving 5 bases between them. The CDR3 sequence is CASSDGYYGYTF. CDR3 sequence (DNA): TGTGCCAGCAGTGACGGCTACTATGGCTACACCTTC. The full variable domain, in which reference TRBV2 and TRBJ1-2 provide the parts outside the CDR3, is EPEVTQTPSHQVTQMGQEVILRCVPISNHLYFYWYRQILGQKVEFLVSFYNNEISEKSEIFDDQFSVERPDGSNFTLKIRSTKLEDSAMYFCASSDGYYGYTFGSGTRLTVV.

This rearrangement joins TRBV11-2 to TRBJ2-1; no clear D. CDR3 length: 14 amino acids. Germline V gene data show CDR1 as SGHAT and CDR2 as FQNNGV. With 2 bases removed from V and 7 bases from J, the gap between germline ends came to 12 bases. This CDR3 reads CASSLTMGANEQFF. The CDR3 DNA reads as TGTGCCAGCAGCTTAACAATGGGTGCGAATGAGCAGTTCTTC. The entire variable domain, with the rest obtained from reference TRBV11-2 and TRBJ2-1, is as follows: EAGVAQSPRYKIIEKRQSVAFWCNPISGHATLYWYQQILGQGPKLLIQFQNNGVVDDSQLPKDRFSAERLKGVDSTLKIQPAKLEDSAVYLCASSLTMGANEQFFGPGTRLTVL.

This clone is a singleton in its sample. V and J are TRBV19 and TRBJ1-5, with D perhaps matching TRBD1 (6 bases). V dropped 4 bases and J dropped 3 bases, with 10 bases sitting between them. CDR1 and CDR2 from the germline V gene are LNHDA and SQIVND (reference sequence). CDR3 length: 14 amino acids. Written as DNA, the CDR3 is TGTGCCAGTAGTACACAGGGTTACAATCAGCCCCAGCATTTT. Amino acids: CASSTQGYNQPQHF. The whole variable domain, remainder taken from reference TRBV19 and TRBJ1-5, is DGGITQSPKYLFRKEGQNVTLSCEQNLNHDAMYWYRQDPGQGLRLIYYSQIVNDFQKGDIAEGYSVSREKKESFPLTVTSAQKNPTAFYLCASSTQGYNQPQHFGDGTRLSIL.

The rearrangement links TRBV5-1 to TRBJ1-1, with a tentative D call TRBD1 (5 bases). The germline gives CDR1 SGHRS, CDR2 YFSETQ. With 0 bases removed from V and 4 bases from J, the gap between germline ends came to 16 bases. The CDR3 runs 16 residues. The CDR3 loop reads CASSLVPGGVGTEAFF. CDR3 bases: TGCGCCAGCAGCTTGGTTCCCGGGGGGGTTGGCACTGAAGCTTTCTTT. The whole variable domain, remainder taken from reference TRBV5-1 and TRBJ1-1, is KAGVTQTPRYLIKTRGQQVTLSCSPISGHRSVSWYQQTPGQGLQFLFEYFSETQRNKGNFPGRFSGRQFSNSRSEMNVSTLELGDSALYLCASSLVPGGVGTEAFFGQGTRLTVV.